These 4 T cell receptor beta chains came from one sample sequenced in a study of glioma-infiltrating T cells. TCR alpha and beta CDR3 regions were amplified from RNA using iRepertoire nested multiplex PCR. TCRdb re-analysed the multiplex PCR reads in MiXCR, keeping a single row per CDR3 protein. The table has about 89,000 distinct CDR3 sequences, about 25% seen once. The material sequenced was glioma tissue, nonneoplastic brain tissue, or PBMCs (not recorded which). These receptors were obtained from a human donor with low-grade glioma or glioblastoma, undergoing nonglioma brain surgery, or in good health (not recorded which).

A word on this clonotype: This could be a read error, since a much larger clone is one nucleotide away. The chain employs TRBV19 and TRBJ1-2; no definite D call. CDR1 LNHDA and CDR2 SQIVND come from the germline V gene (reference sequence). The CDR3 sequence is 14 residues long. V was clipped by 2 bases and J by 4 bases, with 11 bases between them. The CDR3 DNA reads TGTGCCAGTAGTATACCAGAGGCCCCCTATGGCTACACCTTC. Translation: CASSIPEAPYGYTF. Drawing the rest from reference TRBV19 and TRBJ1-2, the complete variable domain is DGGITQSPKYLFRKEGQNVTLSCEQNLNHDAMYWYRQDPGQGLRLIYYSQIVNDFQKGDIAEGYSVSREKKESFPLTVTSAQKNPTAFYLCASSIPEAPYGYTFGSGTRLTVV.

This clonotype was recorded at least ten times. The chain is built from TRBV29-1 and TRBJ1-5; D may be TRBD1 (6 bases). Germline values: CDR1 SQVTM, CDR2 ANQGSEA. This CDR3 region has 12 residues. The ends were cut back, 7 bases at V and 5 bases at J, with 12 bases in the middle. The CDR3 DNA reads TGCAGCGCTGGACAGCAAGATCAGCCCCAGCATTTT. This codes for CSAGQQDQPQHF.

The table lists this clonotype with many counts. J is TRBJ2-4 and V is TRBV20-1; D is undetermined. Per germline, CDR1 DFQATT and CDR2 SNEGSKA (reference sequence). V lost 3 bases to trimming and J lost 0 bases, with 9 bases between them. The CDR3 contains 14 residues. The CDR3 DNA follows: TGCAGTGCTAGGTACAGCTCAGCCAAAAACATTCAGTACTTC. Its translation is CSARYSSAKNIQYF.

There are many counts of this clonotype. CDR3 bases: TGCATGGTCGAGAAAGGAGGGGGTGCCAACGAGCAGTACTTC. Its protein product is CMVEKGGGANEQYF. The chain has TRBV20-1 and TRBJ2-7; D could derive from TRBD1 or TRBD2 (6 bases each). CDR1 is DFQATT, CDR2 SNEGSKA, per germline (reference sequence). This CDR3 spans 14 amino acids.